This record concerns one T cell receptor (beta chain) sequence. Its antigen target is currently unknown. Per-base qualities were not stored, and no clone one base away is much larger. Repertoires were sampled multiple times during chemoradiotherapy, which allowed clonal expansion in the tumor microenvironment to be followed. These data come from a study of chemoradiotherapy in HPV16-positive cancers (dated by TCRdb to 2021 to 2024). Background for the entire study: Candidate HPV-specific T-cell clones and common TCR motifs were defined through functional T-cell assays on cells from a couple of HPV16-positive patients. The study asked whether T-cell immunity to the HPV oncoproteins E6 and E7 changes during chemoradiotherapy and whether this immunity affects survival. Next, the candidate HPV-specific TCRs and motifs were followed in TCR repertoires from over 85 patients with HPV-related cancers.

The cysteine opens and the phenylalanine closes a CDR3 of 13 amino acids. Kept here is only the CDR3 DNA, which spans 39 bases and is read in frame from base 1. The germline V gene provides CDR1 SGHTA and CDR2 FQGNSA. V drops 1 base and J drops 9 bases, leaving 10 bases in between. Findings and caveats that apply to the study as a whole: Expansion of candidate HPV-specific clones and E7-related TCR motifs was observed in the tumor microenvironment during treatment, whereas no such expansion was observed for non-HPV-specific T cells. Among HPV16-positive patients, expansion of HPV-responsive T cells during chemoradiotherapy was associated with better recurrence-free survival. The functional definition of HPV-specific T cells came from only two HPV16-positive patients, and the survival association was reported for HPV16-positive patients.

The method behind the library was the immunoSEQ multiplex PCR assay. TCRdb took over this immuneACCESS table, retaining in-frame rearrangements with V and J assigned. Such tables are incomplete; in checked studies, under half of the missing clones stem from an unresolved V gene, and the remainder is unexplained. Here the sample has about 31,000 clones; more than 75% occur a single time. The ten largest make up approximately 5% of the sample. This sample comprised blood, obtained from a patient who underwent chemoradiotherapy. The sequence derives from a human donor with HPV-associated anogenital cancer. This receptor chain uses TRBV7-2 and TRBJ2-1; too little of a D gene remains to name it. The DNA reads TGTGCCAGCAGCTTAGTAAGGTTAACTGAGCAGTTCTTC. This sequence encodes CASSLVRLTEQFF. Reference TRBV7-2 and TRBJ2-1 proteins supply the regions before and after the CDR3; the full variable domain is: GAGVSQSPSNKVTEKGKDVELRCDPISGHTALYWYRQSLGQGLEFLIYFQGNSAPDKSGLPSDRFSAERTGGSVSTLTIQRTQQEDSAVYLCASSLVRLTEQFFGPGTRLTVL.